This T cell receptor (beta chain) was sequenced for a study of tumor and adjacent non-tumor tissue in lung cancer. The template was RNA from unsorted bulk tissue. More than 3 cm separated this lung sample from the edge of the tumor. Looked up from germline, CDR1 is SGHAT and CDR2 is FQNNGV. V lost 5 bases to trimming and J lost 10 bases; unmatched junction nucleotides: 15. The CDR3 contains 17 residues. TCRbeta libraries were built with three rounds of nested PCR, modified from ARM-PCR. TCRdb re-called the multiplex PCR reads through MiXCR, storing one row per CDR3 protein. This sample carries about 50,000 distinct CDR3 sequences, 74% of them seen once, and the ten largest clones take around a quarter.

The sequencing input was distant non-tumor lung tissue. V and J are TRBV11-2 and TRBJ2-1; 12 bases agree with TRBD2. This receptor was taken from a woman aged 55-70 years with non-small cell lung cancer. The CDR3 reads CASSLPQLAGGLKEQFF. CDR3 in DNA: TGTGCCAGCAGCCTCCCCCAACTAGCGGGGGGTCTCAAGGAGCAGTTCTTC.